This entry lists 16 T cell receptor beta chains sequenced from one sample in a study of beta chain features in type 1 diabetes. The study reverse transcribed the entire isolated RNA, so it sequenced expressed TCRB transcripts. Produced via immunoSEQ multiplex PCR; TCRdb's table is partial and in-frame only. Among 350,000 to 450,000 clones listed, over 13% were seen once. The sequencing sample was made of naive CD4+ T cells from blood. These receptors were collected from a woman younger than 35 in good health.

This clone has only a few counts. The chain joins TRBV14 to TRBJ1-5; D is perhaps TRBD1 (5 bases). V lost 3 bases, J lost 6 bases, and 12 bases lay in between. Germline assignment: CDR1 SGHDN and CDR2 FVKESK. The length of the CDR3 is 14 residues. DNA for the CDR3: TGTGCCAGCAGCCACGGACATCCGAGTCAGCCCCAGCATTTT. Its protein product is CASSHGHPSQPQHF.

The table lists this clone with a few counts. The V gene is TRBV29-1, the J gene TRBJ1-3; D unclear. Germline assignment: CDR1 SQVTM and CDR2 ANQGSEA. This CDR3 is built from 12 residues. The germline V and J ends were trimmed by 7 bases and 4 bases, with 11 bases remaining between them. Here the CDR3 reads CSAQISGNTIYF. In DNA form, the CDR3 reads TGCAGCGCCCAGATATCCGGAAACACCATATATTTT.

To note about this clone: Its ends do not fully match the called genes, so a read error is possible. This chain links TRBV18 with TRBJ2-7, with TRBD1 matching 9 bases. CDR3 length: 14 amino acids. Per the germline V gene, CDR1 is KGHSH and CDR2 is LQKENI. CDR3 region: CASSDGQGSYEQYF. CDR3 DNA sequence: TGTGCCAGCTCAGACGGACAGGGGAGCTACGAACAGTACTTC.

DNA of the CDR3: TGCGCCAGCAGCTTGGACAGGGGGCCCTACAATGAGCAGTTCTTC. This sequence encodes CASSLDRGPYNEQFF. The chain uses TRBV5-1 and TRBJ2-1; 9 bases are shared with TRBD1. The CDR3 has 15 residues. The J segment lost 2 bases and the V segment lost 0 bases, leaving 0 bases of the junction unmatched. Germline V gene lookup returns CDR1 SGHRS and CDR2 YFSETQ.

The chain uses TRBV23-1 and TRBJ1-5; D perhaps matches TRBD1 (6 bases). TRBV23-1 is designated an ORF whose function remains uncertain. V was clipped by 8 bases and J by 6 bases, with 14 bases between them. The CDR3 length is 13 residues. CDR3 bases: TGCGCCAGCCCGCGGGGGGCCGGTCAGCCCCAGCATTTT. Its translation: CASPRGAGQPQHF.

The table lists this clone with a few counts. This rearrangement joins TRBV5-1 to TRBJ2-1; TRBD2 matches 9 bases. Germline assignment: CDR1 SGHRS and CDR2 YFSETQ. The CDR3 is made up of 14 amino acids. The trim removed 4 bases at V and 7 bases at J, leaving 6 bases unmatched. CDR3 bases: TGCGCCAGCAGCAACGGACTAGCGAAGAATGAGCAGTTCTTC. Residues: CASSNGLAKNEQFF. Combining the CDR3 with reference TRBV5-1 and TRBJ2-1 gives the whole variable domain KAGVTQTPRYLIKTRGQQVTLSCSPISGHRSVSWYQQTPGQGLQFLFEYFSETQRNKGNFPGRFSGRQFSNSRSEMNVSTLELGDSALYLCASSNGLAKNEQFFGPGTRLTVL.

This clone was seen a few times. The rearrangement links TRBV6-5 to TRBJ2-7; 7 positions match TRBD1. The trim removed 6 bases at V and 0 bases at J, leaving 5 bases unmatched. This CDR3 has 14 residues. From germline, CDR1 is MNHEY and CDR2 SVGAGI. Written as DNA, the CDR3 is TGTGCCAGCAGGTCGACAGGGAGCTCCTACGAGCAGTACTTC. Protein: CASRSTGSSYEQYF.

This clone occurred a few times. This chain links TRBV7-9 with TRBJ2-7, with D maybe TRBD1 (7 bases). CDR1 is SEHNR, CDR2 FQNEAQ, per germline (reference sequence). Trimming pared 6 bases from V and 2 bases from J, leaving 17 bases between. This CDR3 comprises 15 residues. CDR3 region: CASRTDRDFTYEQYF. The CDR3 DNA is TGTGCCAGCAGAACAGACAGGGACTTCACCTACGAGCAGTACTTC.

V gene TRBV30 combines with J gene TRBJ2-1, with D possibly TRBD2 on 6 matching bases. The CDR3 consists of 12 residues. Trimming took off 3 bases at V and 10 bases at J, with 13 bases between the two ends. Germline assignment: CDR1 GTSNPN and CDR2 SVGIG (reference sequence). As DNA, the CDR3 is TGTGCCTGGAGGTCCGGGAGCTTGGAGCAGTTCTTC. Protein: CAWRSGSLEQFF.

J is TRBJ2-7 and V is TRBV19; 7 bases map to TRBD2. Germline lookup yields CDR1 LNHDA and CDR2 SQIVND (reference sequence). The CDR3 is 14 residues long. The CDR3, as DNA: TGTGCAACGAAGAGGGGTTTCCCGGGAGGCGAGCAGTACTTC. Protein product: CATKRGFPGGEQYF.

This clone was detected a few times. The chain combines TRBV5-1 with TRBJ2-7, with 10 bases matching TRBD2. The CDR3 sequence is 15 residues long. The germline CDR1 and CDR2 sequences are SGHRS and YFSETQ. With 3 bases clipped from V and 4 bases from J, the junction kept 7 bases outside the gene matches. CDR3 bases: TGCGCCAGCAGCTCTCAAGCGGGAGGGCCTTACGAGCAGTACTTC. It is translated as CASSSQAGGPYEQYF. The whole variable domain, remainder taken from reference TRBV5-1 and TRBJ2-7, is KAGVTQTPRYLIKTRGQQVTLSCSPISGHRSVSWYQQTPGQGLQFLFEYFSETQRNKGNFPGRFSGRQFSNSRSEMNVSTLELGDSALYLCASSSQAGGPYEQYFGPGTRLTVT.

This clone was observed a handful of times. The J gene is TRBJ1-1, the V gene TRBV28; D may be TRBD1 (6 bases). The ends were cut back, 6 bases at V and 0 bases at J, with 14 bases in the middle. The germline V gene has CDR1 MDHEN and CDR2 SYDVKM. This CDR3 is built from 15 residues. The CDR3 loop is CASSYSTGMNTEAFF. CDR3 sequence (DNA): TGTGCCAGCAGCTACAGTACAGGGATGAACACTGAAGCTTTCTTT.

The chain is built from TRBV29-1 and TRBJ2-7; TRBD1 is a possible D gene (6 bases). CDR1 SQVTM and CDR2 ANQGSEA come from the germline V gene. Between the trimmed V and J ends, which lost 7 bases and 2 bases, there was a span of 12 bases. The CDR3 is 12 residues long. CDR3: CSGRQDAYEQYF. For the CDR3, the DNA is TGCAGCGGCCGACAGGACGCCTACGAGCAGTACTTC.

Only a few counts were recorded for this clone. The DNA for the CDR3 is TGTGCCAGCAGTTTAGCGGGACAGGTCTACGAGCAGTACTTC. This encodes CASSLAGQVYEQYF. The chain uses TRBV28 and TRBJ2-7; 8 bases match TRBD1. Germline CDR1 reads MDHEN; CDR2 reads SYDVKM. V was pared by 2 bases and J by 3 bases, with 3 bases of the junction left unmatched. The CDR3 consists of 14 residues.

The chain carries TRBV14 and TRBJ1-2; maybe TRBD1 (5 bases). Trimming removed 0 bases from V and 4 bases from J, with 12 bases in between. The CDR3 sequence is 15 residues long. The germline V gene encodes CDR1 SGHDN and CDR2 FVKESK. The CDR3 is CASSQDWGRAYGYTF. CDR3 DNA: TGTGCCAGCAGCCAAGATTGGGGCAGAGCCTATGGCTACACCTTC.

This chain uses TRBV7-9 with TRBJ2-1; TRBD2 aligns across 12 bases. V lost 4 bases to trimming and J lost 8 bases; unmatched junction nucleotides: 15. The CDR3 sequence is 18 residues long. Germline V gene sequence: CDR1 SEHNR, CDR2 FQNEAQ (reference sequence). CDR3 nucleotides: TGTGCCAGCAGCTCCGCTAGCGGGAGGGATCCAAGGGGGTATGAGCAGTTCTTC. It specifies CASSSASGRDPRGYEQFF.